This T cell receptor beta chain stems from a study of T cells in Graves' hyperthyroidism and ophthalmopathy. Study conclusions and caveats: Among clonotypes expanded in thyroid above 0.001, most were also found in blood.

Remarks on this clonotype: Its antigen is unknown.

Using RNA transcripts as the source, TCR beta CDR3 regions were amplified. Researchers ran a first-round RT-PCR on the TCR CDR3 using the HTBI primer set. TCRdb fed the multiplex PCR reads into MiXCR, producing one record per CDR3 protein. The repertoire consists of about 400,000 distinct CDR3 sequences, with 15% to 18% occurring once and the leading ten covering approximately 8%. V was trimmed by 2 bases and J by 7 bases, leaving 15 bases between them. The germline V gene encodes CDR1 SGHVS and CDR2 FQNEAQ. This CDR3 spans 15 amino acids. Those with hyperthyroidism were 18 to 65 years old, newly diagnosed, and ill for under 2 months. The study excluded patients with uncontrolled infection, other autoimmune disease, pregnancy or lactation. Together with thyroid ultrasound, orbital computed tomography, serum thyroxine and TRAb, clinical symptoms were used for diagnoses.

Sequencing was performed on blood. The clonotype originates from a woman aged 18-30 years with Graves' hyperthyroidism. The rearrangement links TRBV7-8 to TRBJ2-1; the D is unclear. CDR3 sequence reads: CASSLPSVTRNEQFF. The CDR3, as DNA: TGTGCCAGCAGCTTACCCTCCGTTACACGGAATGAGCAGTTCTTC.